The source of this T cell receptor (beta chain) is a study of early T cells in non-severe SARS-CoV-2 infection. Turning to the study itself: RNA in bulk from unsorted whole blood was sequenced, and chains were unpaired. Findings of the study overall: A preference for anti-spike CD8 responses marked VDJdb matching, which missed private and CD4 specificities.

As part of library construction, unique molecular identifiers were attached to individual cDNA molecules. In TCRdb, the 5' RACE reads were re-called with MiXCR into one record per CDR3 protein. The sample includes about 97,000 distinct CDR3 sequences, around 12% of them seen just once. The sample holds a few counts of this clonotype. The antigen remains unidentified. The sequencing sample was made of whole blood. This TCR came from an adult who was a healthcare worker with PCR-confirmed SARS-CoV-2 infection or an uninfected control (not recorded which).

The chain's CDR3 is CASSELTVSYEQYF. CDR3 nucleotides: TGTGCCAGCAGTGAACTAACCGTTTCATACGAGCAGTACTTC. The genes are TRBV2 and TRBJ2-7; D call uncertain. The CDR3 length is 14 residues. With 2 bases removed from V and 4 bases from J, the gap between germline ends came to 12 bases. Germline V CDR1 and CDR2: SNHLY, FYNNEI.